This is a list of T cell receptor beta chains from one sample in a study of response to subunit inactivated influenza vaccine. TCRdb re-called the RT-PCR reads through MiXCR, storing one row per CDR3 protein. The sample records hundreds of thousands of distinct CDR3 sequences, approximately 7.7% being singletons. The input for sequencing was PBMCs from blood, taken about 23 months after vaccination. All receptors derive from a man aged 50-75 years who received an inactivated influenza vaccine. The CDR3 runs from the conserved cysteine through the conserved F or W. The D gene is left open where the match is weak. Not all rows give a size; the values are once, few, many and, for expanded clones, a class.

abundance	v_gene	d_gene	j_gene	CDR3nt	CDR3aa
-	TRBV29-1	-	TRBJ1-1	TGCAGCGTTACGCACACTGAAGCTTTCTTT	CSVTHTEAFF
-	TRBV6-6	-	TRBJ1-1	TGTGCCAGCAGGGCACAGGGACAGAACACTGAAGCTTTCTTT	CASRAQGQNTEAFF
few	TRBV7-2	-	TRBJ2-3	TGTGCCAGCAGCAGGGTTGGGGGTGCGTTCACAGATACGCAGTATTTT	CASSRVGGAFTDTQYF
few	TRBV29-1	TRBD2	TRBJ2-1	TGCAGCGTTGGCGGGGGGGCGTCCTACAATGAGCAGTTCTTC	CSVGGGASYNEQFF
few	TRBV7-9	-	TRBJ1-2	TGTGCCAGCAGCTTATTATCACAGGGAGGCTATGGCTACACCTTC	CASSLLSQGGYGYTF
-	TRBV20-1	TRBD1	TRBJ2-7	TGCAGTGCTAGAATATCAGGGGGCTACGAGCAGTACTTC	CSARISGGYEQYF
few	TRBV6-2/TRBV6-3	TRBD1	TRBJ2-7	TGTGCCAGCAGAGGGACAGGCTTCTACGAGCAGTACTTC	CASRGTGFYEQYF
few	TRBV5-1	-	TRBJ2-1	TGCGCCAGCAGCTCGGGACTGGGCGACAATGAGCAGTTCTTC	CASSSGLGDNEQFF
-	TRBV16	-	TRBJ1-1	TGTGCCAGCAGCCAATTTGAACGGACCATGAACACTGAAGCTTTCTTT	CASSQFERTMNTEAFF
many	TRBV20-1	TRBD1	TRBJ1-5	TGCAGTGCTAGGACCCGGGACAGTGGCCCTAATCAGCCCCAGCATTTT	CSARTRDSGPNQPQHF
many	TRBV27	TRBD2	TRBJ2-7	TGTGCCAGCAGATGGACTAGCGGGTACGAGCAGTACTTC	CASRWTSGYEQYF
few	TRBV20-1	-	TRBJ2-3	TGCAGTGCTAGAATAGGATCCGATACGCAGTATTTT	CSARIGSDTQYF
-	TRBV7-2	-	TRBJ1-1	TGTGCCAGCAGCTCTCGACAGACCATGAACACTGAAGCTTTCTTT	CASSSRQTMNTEAFF
-	TRBV15	TRBD2	TRBJ2-5	TGTGCCACCAGCACCGCGGGGGGGGCGCGAGAGACCCAGTACTTC	CATSTAGGARETQYF
-	TRBV4-3	TRBD2	TRBJ2-1	TGCGCCAGCAGCCAAGCCGCGACTAGCGGGAGCGGGATGGATGAGCAGTTCTTC	CASSQAATSGSGMDEQFF
-	TRBV6-2/TRBV6-3	-	TRBJ2-7	TGTTCCAGCAGTTACCGGACTTCGAGCTCCTACGAGCAGTACTTC	CSSSYRTSSSYEQYF
many	TRBV10-3	-	TRBJ1-5	TGTGCCATCAGTGACGGACAAGGTAGTCAGCCCCAGCATTTT	CAISDGQGSQPQHF
-	TRBV6-1	TRBD1	TRBJ1-5	TGTGCCAGCAGTCCTAAAACTGGACAGGGCCGCAATCAGCCCCAGCATTTT	CASSPKTGQGRNQPQHF
-	TRBV12-3/TRBV12-4	TRBD1	TRBJ1-1	TGTGCCAGCAGTTTAGCGGTAGGGGGCCCCGAAGCTTTCTTT	CASSLAVGGPEAFF
few	TRBV10-3	-	TRBJ1-2	TGTGCCATCAGCCGAGAACAGGGTGGCTATGGCTACACCTTC	CAISREQGGYGYTF